This paragraph reports one T cell receptor (beta chain). The source of the sample is a study of identifying expanded T cells in peripheral blood. The V gene's germline CDR1 is SGHRS and CDR2 YFSETQ. The V gene lost 10 bases and the J gene lost 2 bases, with 15 bases spanning the gap. This CDR3 has 13 amino acids. Clones were read by immunoSEQ multiplex PCR, and TCRdb kept only the in-frame ones, dropping some. The sample includes roughly 63,000 clones, around 83% of them seen just once. Sequencing was performed on blood. The V gene is TRBV5-1, the J gene TRBJ2-5; tentatively, D is TRBD1 (6 bases). The TCR originated in a person aged 18-70 years in good health. CDR3: CACRDTLQETQYF. CDR3 in DNA: TGCGCCTGCCGGGACACCCTGCAAGAGACCCAGTACTTC.